The rows below give T cell receptor beta chains drawn from one sample of a study of identical twins. TCRdb used MiXCR to reprocess the 5' RACE reads, holding one entry per CDR3 protein. Here the sample spans hundreds of thousands of distinct CDR3 sequences, about 20% being singletons. The data were also submitted as part of a second study, on T cells expressing NK-cell markers.

The sequenced sample consisted of PBMCs. The receptors derive from a woman in her late teens or twenties in good health. CDR3s include the opening cysteine and the closing phenylalanine or tryptophan. The D gene is left open where the match is weak. Only some rows state a clone size, as once, few, many or a class for expanded clones.

D gene	clone size	CDR3 length	V gene	J gene	CDR3 protein	CDR3 DNA
NA	NA	12	TRBV15	TRBJ2-3	CATSFRLGTQYF	TGTGCCACCAGCTTCAGGTTGGGTACGCAGTATTTT
NA	NA	14	TRBV7-2	TRBJ2-5	CASSLEASRETQYF	TGTGCCAGCAGCTTAGAGGCGAGTAGGGAGACCCAGTACTTC
NA	NA	14	TRBV11-3	TRBJ1-5	CASSLEPVGLPQHF	TGTGCCAGCAGCTTAGAGCCGGTGGGATTGCCCCAGCATTTT
NA	few	13	TRBV29-1	TRBJ2-3	CSSFGVGTDTQYF	TGCAGCTCATTTGGAGTGGGCACAGATACGCAGTATTTT
NA	few	14	TRBV9	TRBJ2-2	CASSVRGMAGELFF	TGTGCCAGCAGCGTTCGAGGGATGGCCGGGGAGCTGTTTTTT
NA	NA	13	TRBV20-1	TRBJ1-5	CSAGGVSSQPQHF	TGCAGTGCCGGCGGAGTCTCCAGTCAGCCCCAGCATTTT
TRBD2	NA	14	TRBV4-3	TRBJ2-3	CASRGAGGGNTQYF	TGCGCCAGCAGGGGAGCGGGAGGTGGGAATACGCAGTATTTT
NA	NA	15	TRBV6-5	TRBJ1-4	CASSYNAGANEKLFF	TGTGCCAGCAGTTACAACGCAGGAGCTAATGAAAAACTGTTTTTT
NA	few	16	TRBV5-6	TRBJ2-1	CASSLFGGNGYNEQFF	TGTGCCAGCAGCTTGTTCGGGGGAAATGGCTACAATGAGCAGTTCTTC
NA	many	13	TRBV20-1	TRBJ1-2	CSARSLAGEGYTF	TGCAGTGCTAGGTCTTTAGCAGGGGAAGGCTACACCTTC
NA	NA	17	TRBV12-3/TRBV12-4	TRBJ1-5	CASSPVGGGSGNQPQHF	TGTGCCAGCAGCCCCGTGGGGGGGGGCAGTGGCAATCAGCCCCAGCATTTT
TRBD1	few	13	TRBV12-3/TRBV12-4	TRBJ1-6	CASRLTGHSPLHF	TGTGCCAGCAGACTGACAGGGCATTCACCCCTCCACTTT
TRBD2	NA	14	TRBV7-2	TRBJ2-7	CASSLGTTSYEQYF	TGTGCCAGCAGCTTGGGGACTACTTCCTACGAGCAGTACTTC
NA	NA	14	TRBV2	TRBJ2-3	CASSANGHRDTQYF	TGTGCCAGCAGTGCTAACGGGCATAGAGATACGCAGTATTTT
NA	many	11	TRBV29-1	TRBJ2-7	CSGFTGREQYF	TGCAGCGGGTTCACAGGACGCGAGCAGTACTTC
TRBD1	NA	15	TRBV7-9	TRBJ2-7	CASSLNPRGTGEQYF	TGTGCCAGCAGCTTAAATCCCAGGGGGACAGGCGAGCAGTACTTC
NA	NA	17	TRBV19	TRBJ2-7	CASSIGLRDHSSYEQYF	TGTGCCAGTAGTATCGGGCTCCGGGACCACAGCTCCTACGAGCAGTACTTC
TRBD2	NA	14	TRBV20-1	TRBJ2-7	CSATPSGRTYEQYF	TGCAGTGCTACCCCTAGCGGGAGGACCTACGAGCAGTACTTC
NA	few	12	TRBV10-3	TRBJ2-7	CAIGEIPYEQYF	TGTGCCATAGGTGAGATTCCCTACGAGCAGTACTTC
NA	few	13	TRBV12-5	TRBJ1-1	CASGLVQGFKAFF	TGTGCTAGTGGTTTGGTACAGGGATTCAAAGCTTTCTTT
NA	NA	15	TRBV5-1	TRBJ2-5	CASRPASTEGETQYF	TGCGCCAGCAGGCCCGCCAGCACGGAGGGAGAGACCCAGTACTTC
NA	NA	13	TRBV4-2	TRBJ2-3	CASSPQIGDTQYF	TGTGCCAGCAGCCCCCAAATAGGAGATACGCAGTATTTT
NA	many	12	TRBV29-1	TRBJ2-1	CSVALPGNEQFF	TGCAGCGTTGCTTTGCCCGGCAATGAGCAGTTCTTC